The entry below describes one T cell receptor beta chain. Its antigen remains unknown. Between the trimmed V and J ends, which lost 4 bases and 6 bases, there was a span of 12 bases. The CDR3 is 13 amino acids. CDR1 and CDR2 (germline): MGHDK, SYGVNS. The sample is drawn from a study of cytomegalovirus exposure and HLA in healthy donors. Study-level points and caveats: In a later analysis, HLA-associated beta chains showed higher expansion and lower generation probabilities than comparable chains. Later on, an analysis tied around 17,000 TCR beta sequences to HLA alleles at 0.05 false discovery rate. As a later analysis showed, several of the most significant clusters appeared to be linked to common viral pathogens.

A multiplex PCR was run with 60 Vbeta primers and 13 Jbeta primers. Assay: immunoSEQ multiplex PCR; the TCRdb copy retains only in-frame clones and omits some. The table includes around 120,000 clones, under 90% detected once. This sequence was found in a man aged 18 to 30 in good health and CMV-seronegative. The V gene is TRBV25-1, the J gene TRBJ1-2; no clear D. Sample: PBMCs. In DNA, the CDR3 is TGTGCCAGCAGTGGGGCAGCCTGGAATGGCTACACCTTC. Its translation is CASSGAAWNGYTF.